The clone carrying this T cell receptor beta chain came up once. The data are from a study of blood T cell repertoires in COVID-19. About the study: Specimens from acute and convalescent COVID-19 originated in the United States, Italy and Spain. Sources were T cells, B-cell-depleted T cells, or PBMCs; the material itself was cDNA or gDNA.

Seattle participants joined during active infection and were tracked over time. From germline, CDR1 is SGDLS and CDR2 YYNGEE. This CDR3 has 16 residues. V dropped 0 bases and J dropped 7; count of bases not matched to a gene: 10. Source study methods: Scientists estimated how many nucleated cells there were by amplifying reference gene primers. Sequencing used immunoSEQ multiplex PCR; TCRdb keeps in-frame clones, though not all of them. The DNA was the basis for D and trimming; V, J and clone size are from that table. The sample holds over 130,000 clones, 88% seen once. This clonotype was obtained from a human donor with COVID-19, enrolled during active disease. The donor label of this sample is uncertain. The V gene is TRBV9, the J gene TRBJ2-5; 9 bases line up with TRBD2. Sequencing used peripheral blood. The CDR3 reads CASSVVASGADGTQYF. For the CDR3, the DNA is TGTGCCAGCAGCGTAGTGGCTAGCGGGGCGGATGGGACCCAGTACTTC.